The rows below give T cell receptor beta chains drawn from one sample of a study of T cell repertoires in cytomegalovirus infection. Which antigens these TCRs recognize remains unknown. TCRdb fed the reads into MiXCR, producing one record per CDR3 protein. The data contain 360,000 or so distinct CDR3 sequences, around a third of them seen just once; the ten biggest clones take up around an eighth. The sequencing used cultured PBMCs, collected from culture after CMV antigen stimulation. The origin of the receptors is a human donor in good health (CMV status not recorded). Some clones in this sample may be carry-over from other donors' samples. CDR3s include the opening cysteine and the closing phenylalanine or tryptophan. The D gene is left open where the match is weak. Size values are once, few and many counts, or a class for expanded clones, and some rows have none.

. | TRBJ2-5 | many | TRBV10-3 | CAISETGSHQETQYF | TGTGCCATCAGTGAAACAGGGAGTCATCAAGAGACCCAGTACTTC
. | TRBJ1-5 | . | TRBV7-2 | CASSLSAGNQPQHF | TGTGCCAGCAGCTTATCGGCAGGGAATCAGCCCCAGCATTTT
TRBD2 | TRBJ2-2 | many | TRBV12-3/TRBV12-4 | CASSLRLAGSGGELFF | TGTGCCAGCAGTCTCAGACTAGCGGGATCTGGAGGGGAGCTGTTTTTT
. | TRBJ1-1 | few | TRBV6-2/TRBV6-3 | CASSHGRRNMNTEAFF | TGTGCCAGCAGCCACGGACGGCGGAACATGAACACTGAAGCTTTCTTT
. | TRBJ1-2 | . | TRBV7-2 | CASSLENNYGYTF | TGTGCCAGCAGCCTGGAAAATAACTATGGCTACACCTTC
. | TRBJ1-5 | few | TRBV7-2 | CASSSQGFQPQHF | TGTGCCAGCAGCTCACAGGGTTTTCAGCCCCAGCATTTT
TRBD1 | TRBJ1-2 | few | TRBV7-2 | CASSLGTGERGYTF | TGTGCCAGCAGCTTAGGGACAGGGGAACGTGGCTACACCTTC
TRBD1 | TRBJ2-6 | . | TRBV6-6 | CASRTGFSGANVLTF | TGTGCCAGCAGGACAGGGTTCTCTGGGGCCAACGTCCTGACTTTC
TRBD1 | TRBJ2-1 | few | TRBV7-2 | CASSLRFIGRGRDNEQFF | TGTGCCAGCAGTTTAAGGTTCATCGGCAGGGGGCGCGACAATGAGCAGTTCTTC
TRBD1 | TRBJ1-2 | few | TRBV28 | CASKLTGHYGYTF | TGTGCCAGCAAGCTGACAGGGCACTATGGCTACACCTTC
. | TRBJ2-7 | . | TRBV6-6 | CASSYSTTSYEQYF | TGTGCCAGCAGTTACTCGACTACTAGCTACGAGCAGTACTTC
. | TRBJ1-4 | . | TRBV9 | CASSVEGQPNEKLFF | TGTGCCAGCAGCGTAGAAGGACAGCCCAATGAAAAACTGTTTTTT
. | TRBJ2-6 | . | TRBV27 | CASKGPGANVLTF | TGTGCCAGCAAGGGTCCTGGGGCCAACGTCCTGACTTTC
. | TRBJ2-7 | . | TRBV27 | CASRGTYERQYF | TGTGCCAGCAGGGGTACCTACGAGCGGCAGTACTTC
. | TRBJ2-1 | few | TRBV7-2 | CASSSLRGDNEQFF | TGTGCCAGCAGCTCCCTTAGAGGCGACAATGAGCAGTTCTTC
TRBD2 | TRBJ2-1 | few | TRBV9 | CASSARTSGRGNEQFF | TGTGCCAGCAGCGCCCGGACTAGCGGGAGGGGTAATGAGCAGTTCTTC
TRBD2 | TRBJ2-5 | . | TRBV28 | CASSPSGSTETQYF | TGTGCCAGCAGTCCGAGCGGGAGTACAGAGACCCAGTACTTC
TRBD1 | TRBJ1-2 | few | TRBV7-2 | CASSLMIQGAFGGYTF | TGTGCCAGCAGCTTAATGATACAGGGGGCTTTTGGTGGCTACACCTTC
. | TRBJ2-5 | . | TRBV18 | CASSPSNRDQETQYF | TGTGCCAGCTCACCGTCAAATAGGGACCAAGAGACCCAGTACTTC
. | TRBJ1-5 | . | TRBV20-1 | CSARETHGNQPQHF | TGCAGTGCTAGAGAAACTCACGGAAATCAGCCCCAGCATTTT
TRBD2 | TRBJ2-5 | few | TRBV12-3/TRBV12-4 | CASSLSLAGQETQYF | TGTGCCAGCAGTTTAAGCCTAGCGGGACAAGAGACCCAGTACTTC
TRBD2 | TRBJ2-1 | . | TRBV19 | CASSIVGTRGPNEQFF | TGTGCCAGTAGTATAGTGGGGACTAGAGGTCCCAATGAGCAGTTCTTC
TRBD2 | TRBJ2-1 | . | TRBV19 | CASTIGLAGGGEQFF | TGTGCCAGTACCATAGGGCTAGCGGGAGGAGGTGAGCAGTTCTTC
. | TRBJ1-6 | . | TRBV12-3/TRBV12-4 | CASSQGTVNSPLHF | TGTGCCAGCAGTCAGGGTACGGTAAATTCACCCCTCCACTTT
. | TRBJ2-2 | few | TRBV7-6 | CASSPLLGVTGELFF | TGTGCCAGCAGCCCACTACTAGGTGTCACCGGGGAGCTGTTTTTT
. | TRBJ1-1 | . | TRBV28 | CASSLPGGGGTEAFF | TGTGCCAGCAGTTTGCCCGGGGGCGGTGGCACTGAAGCTTTCTTT
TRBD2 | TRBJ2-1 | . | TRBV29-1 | CSAGTSGNNEQFF | TGCAGCGCCGGGACTAGCGGCAACAATGAGCAGTTCTTC
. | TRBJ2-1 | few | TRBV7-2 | CASGLELRDEQFF | TGTGCCAGCGGGCTCGAACTGCGGGATGAGCAGTTCTTC
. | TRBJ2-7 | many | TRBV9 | CASSVGQESSYEQYF | TGTGCCAGCAGCGTAGGGCAGGAGAGCTCCTACGAGCAGTACTTC
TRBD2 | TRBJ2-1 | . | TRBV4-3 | CASSQGDYSYNEQFF | TGCGCCAGCAGCCAAGGGGACTATTCCTACAATGAGCAGTTCTTC
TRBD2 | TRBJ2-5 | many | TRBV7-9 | CASSLLAGGPETQYF | TGTGCCAGCAGCTTACTAGCGGGAGGGCCAGAGACCCAGTACTTC
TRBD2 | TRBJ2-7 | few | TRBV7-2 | CASSWTSGIYYEQYF | TGTGCCAGCAGCTGGACTAGCGGGATTTACTACGAGCAGTACTTC
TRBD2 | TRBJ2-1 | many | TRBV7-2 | CASNLGASGEYNEQFF | TGTGCCAGCAACCTTGGGGCTAGCGGGGAGTACAATGAGCAGTTCTTC
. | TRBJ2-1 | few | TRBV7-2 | CASSLAGLSLNEQFF | TGTGCCAGCAGCTTAGCCGGACTTTCCCTCAATGAGCAGTTCTTC
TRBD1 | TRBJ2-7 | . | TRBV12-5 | CASGLVLGQGTYEQYF | TGTGCTAGTGGTTTGGTACTGGGACAGGGGACCTACGAGCAGTACTTC
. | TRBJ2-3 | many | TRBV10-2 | CASRVEIAADTQYF | TGCGCCAGCAGGGTTGAAATAGCAGCGGATACGCAGTATTTT
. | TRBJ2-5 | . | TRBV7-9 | CASSPQTETQYF | TGTGCCAGCAGCCCCCAAACAGAGACCCAGTACTTC
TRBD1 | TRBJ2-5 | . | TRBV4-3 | CASSQETGTYQETQYF | TGCGCCAGCAGCCAAGAGACAGGGACGTACCAAGAGACCCAGTACTTC
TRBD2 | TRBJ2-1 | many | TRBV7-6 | CASSAGAGTSSYNEQFF | TGTGCCAGCAGCGCGGGCGCCGGGACTAGCTCCTACAATGAGCAGTTCTTC
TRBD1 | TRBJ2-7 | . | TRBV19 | CASSHRQGAYEQYF | TGTGCCAGTAGTCATCGGCAGGGGGCCTACGAGCAGTACTTC
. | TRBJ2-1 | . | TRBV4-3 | CASSPESLNNEQFF | TGCGCCAGCAGCCCGGAGAGTCTAAACAATGAGCAGTTCTTC
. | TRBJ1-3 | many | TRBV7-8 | CASSSTRGGSSGNTIYF | TGTGCCAGCAGCTCAACCCGAGGGGGGAGCTCTGGAAACACCATATATTTT
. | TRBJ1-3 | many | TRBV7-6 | CASSQPGQAVTIYF | TGTGCCAGCAGCCAGCCCGGACAAGCGGTCACCATATATTTT
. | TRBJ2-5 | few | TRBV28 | CASSLGGQGKETQYF | TGTGCCAGCAGTCTCGGGGGGCAGGGGAAAGAGACCCAGTACTTC
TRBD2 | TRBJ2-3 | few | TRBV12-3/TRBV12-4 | CASGIAGRTDTQYF | TGTGCCAGCGGGATAGCGGGTCGCACAGATACGCAGTATTTT
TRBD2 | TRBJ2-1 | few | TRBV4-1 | CASSQRLAGGGEQFF | TGCGCCAGCAGCCAAAGACTAGCGGGAGGGGGTGAGCAGTTCTTC
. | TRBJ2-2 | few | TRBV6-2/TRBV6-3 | CASSYMRLRDTGELFF | TGTGCCAGCAGTTACATGCGCCTTCGGGACACCGGGGAGCTGTTTTTT
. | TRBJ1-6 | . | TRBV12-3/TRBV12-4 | CASSFSGIGNSPLHF | TGTGCCAGCAGTTTCTCAGGGATCGGAAATTCACCCCTCCACTTT
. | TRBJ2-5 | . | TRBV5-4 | CASSFGRKEETQYF | TGTGCCAGCAGCTTTGGGCGCAAAGAAGAGACCCAGTACTTC
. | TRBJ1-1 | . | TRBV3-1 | CASSQVSGWGNTEAFF | TGTGCCAGCAGCCAAGTATCCGGATGGGGGAACACTGAAGCTTTCTTT
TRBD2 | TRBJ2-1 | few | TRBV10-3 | CAISDPGLAASSYNEQFF | TGTGCCATCAGTGACCCGGGACTAGCGGCCAGCTCCTACAATGAGCAGTTCTTC
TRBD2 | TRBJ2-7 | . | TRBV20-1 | CSAPGLAGLVGQYF | TGCAGTGCCCCAGGACTAGCGGGCCTTGTAGGGCAGTACTTC
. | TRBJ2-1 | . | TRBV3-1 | CASSQGTGNQFF | TGTGCCAGCAGCCAAGGCACAGGGAATCAGTTCTTC
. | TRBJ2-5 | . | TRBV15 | CATSRDGAREETQYF | TGTGCCACCAGCAGAGATGGAGCTAGGGAAGAGACCCAGTACTTC